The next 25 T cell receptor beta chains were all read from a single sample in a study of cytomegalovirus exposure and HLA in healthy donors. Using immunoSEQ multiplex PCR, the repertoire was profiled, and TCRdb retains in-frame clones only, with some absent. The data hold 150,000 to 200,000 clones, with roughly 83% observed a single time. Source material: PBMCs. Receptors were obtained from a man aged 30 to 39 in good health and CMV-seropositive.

The CDR3 bases are TGTGCCAGCAGTTCGGGACACAGATACGAGCAGTACTTC. Protein sequence: CASSSGHRYEQYF. The rearrangement uses TRBV6-6 and TRBJ2-7; D possibly corresponds to TRBD1 (6 bases). The V end was cut by 4 bases, the J end by 4 bases, with 11 bases between. This CDR3 comprises 13 residues. Germline V CDR1 and CDR2: MNHNY, SVGAGI (reference sequence).

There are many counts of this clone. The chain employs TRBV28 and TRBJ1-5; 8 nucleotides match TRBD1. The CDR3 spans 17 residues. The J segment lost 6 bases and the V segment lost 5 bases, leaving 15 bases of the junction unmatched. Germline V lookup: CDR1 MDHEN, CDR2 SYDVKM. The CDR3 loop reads CASSPPFGAGGFQPQHF. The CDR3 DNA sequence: TGTGCCAGCAGTCCTCCTTTTGGGGCAGGGGGCTTTCAGCCCCAGCATTTT. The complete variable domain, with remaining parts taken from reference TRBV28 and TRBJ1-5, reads DVKVTQSSRYLVKRTGEKVFLECVQDMDHENMFWYRQDPGLGLRLIYFSYDVKMKEKGDIPEGYSVSREKKERFSLILESASTNQTSMYLCASSPPFGAGGFQPQHFGDGTRLSIL.

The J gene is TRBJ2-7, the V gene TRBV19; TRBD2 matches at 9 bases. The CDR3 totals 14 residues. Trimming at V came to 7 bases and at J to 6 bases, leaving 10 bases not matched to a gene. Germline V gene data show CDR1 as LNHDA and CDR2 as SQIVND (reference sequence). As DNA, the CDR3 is TGTGCCAGTAAGATGGCGGGAGGGCCTTCCGAGCAGTACTTC. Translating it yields CASKMAGGPSEQYF.

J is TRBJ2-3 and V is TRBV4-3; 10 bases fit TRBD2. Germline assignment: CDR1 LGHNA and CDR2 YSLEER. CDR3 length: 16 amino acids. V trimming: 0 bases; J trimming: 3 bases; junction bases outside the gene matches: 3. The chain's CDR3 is CASSQEAGGWTDTQYF. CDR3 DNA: TGCGCCAGCAGCCAAGAAGCGGGGGGGTGGACAGATACGCAGTATTTT.

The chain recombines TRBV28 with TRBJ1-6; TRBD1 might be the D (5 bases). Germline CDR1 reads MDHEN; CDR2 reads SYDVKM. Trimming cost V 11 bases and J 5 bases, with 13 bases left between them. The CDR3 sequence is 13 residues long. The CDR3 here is CAPIQGNNSPLHF. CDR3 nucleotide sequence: TGTGCCCCCATCCAGGGTAATAATTCACCCCTCCACTTT.

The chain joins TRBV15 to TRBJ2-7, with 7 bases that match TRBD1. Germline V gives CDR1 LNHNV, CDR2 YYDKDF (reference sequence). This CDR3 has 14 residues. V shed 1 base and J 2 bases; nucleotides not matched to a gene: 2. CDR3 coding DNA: TGTGCCACCAGCAGAGGGACAGGCACCTACGAGCAGTACTTC. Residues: CATSRGTGTYEQYF.

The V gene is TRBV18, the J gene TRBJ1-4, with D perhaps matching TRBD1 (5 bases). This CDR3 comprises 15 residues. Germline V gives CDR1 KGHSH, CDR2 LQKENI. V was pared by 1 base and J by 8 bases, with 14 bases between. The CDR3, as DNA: TGTGCCAGCTCACCACGGGCACAGGCGCGGGAAAAACTGTTTTTT. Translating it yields CASSPRAQAREKLFF.

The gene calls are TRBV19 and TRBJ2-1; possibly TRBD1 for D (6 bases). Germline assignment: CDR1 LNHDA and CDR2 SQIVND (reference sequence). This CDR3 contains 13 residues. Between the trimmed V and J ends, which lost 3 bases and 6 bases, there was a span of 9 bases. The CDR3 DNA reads TGTGCCAGTAGTATTACAGGGATCAATGAGCAGTTCTTC. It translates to CASSITGINEQFF.

The CDR3 protein is CASSLGLAGGQEQFF. CDR3 coding DNA: TGTGCCAGCAGCTTAGGACTAGCGGGCGGACAGGAGCAGTTCTTC. This sequence joins TRBV7-2 and TRBJ2-1; the match to TRBD2 covers 10 bases. Germline V CDR1 and CDR2: SGHTA, FQGNSA. The J segment lost 10 bases and the V segment lost 1 base, leaving 7 bases of the junction unmatched. The CDR3 is 15 amino acids.

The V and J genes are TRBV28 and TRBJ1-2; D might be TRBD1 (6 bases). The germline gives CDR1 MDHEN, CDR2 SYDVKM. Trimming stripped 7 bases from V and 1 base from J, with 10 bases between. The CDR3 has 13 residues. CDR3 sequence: CASKGGNNYGYTF. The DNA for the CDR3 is TGTGCCAGCAAAGGGGGTAATAACTATGGCTACACCTTC.

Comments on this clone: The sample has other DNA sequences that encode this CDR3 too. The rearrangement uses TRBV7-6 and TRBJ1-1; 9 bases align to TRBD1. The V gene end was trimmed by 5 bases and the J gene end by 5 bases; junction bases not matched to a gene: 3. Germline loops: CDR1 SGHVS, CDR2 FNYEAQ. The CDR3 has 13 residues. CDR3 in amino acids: CASSLQGATEAFF. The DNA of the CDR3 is TGTGCCAGCAGCCTACAGGGGGCGACTGAAGCTTTCTTT.

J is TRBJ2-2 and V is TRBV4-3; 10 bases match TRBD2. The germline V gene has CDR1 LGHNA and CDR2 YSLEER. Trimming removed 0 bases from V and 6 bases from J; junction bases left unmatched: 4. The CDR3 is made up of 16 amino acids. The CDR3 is CASSQEPSGGAGELFF. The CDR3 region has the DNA TGCGCCAGCAGCCAAGAGCCCAGCGGGGGGGCCGGGGAGCTGTTTTTT.

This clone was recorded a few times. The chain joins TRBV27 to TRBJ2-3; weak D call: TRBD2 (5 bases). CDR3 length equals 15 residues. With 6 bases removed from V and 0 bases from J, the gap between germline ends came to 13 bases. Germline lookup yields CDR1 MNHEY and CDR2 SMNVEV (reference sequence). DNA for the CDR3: TGTGCCAGCAGGAGAGGGTTCTCTAGCACAGATACGCAGTATTTT. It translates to CASRRGFSSTDTQYF.

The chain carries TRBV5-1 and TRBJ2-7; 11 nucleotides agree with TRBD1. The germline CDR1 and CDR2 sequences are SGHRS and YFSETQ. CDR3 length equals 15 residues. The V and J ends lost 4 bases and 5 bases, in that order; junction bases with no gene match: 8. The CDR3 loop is CASSPDRGRLDEQYF. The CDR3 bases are TGCGCCAGCAGCCCGGACAGGGGGCGCTTGGACGAGCAGTACTTC.

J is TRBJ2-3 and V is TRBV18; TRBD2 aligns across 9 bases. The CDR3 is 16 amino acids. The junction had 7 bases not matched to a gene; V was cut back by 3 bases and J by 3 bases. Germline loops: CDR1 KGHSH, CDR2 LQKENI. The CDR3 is CASSPPGLALTDTQYF. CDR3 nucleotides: TGTGCCAGCTCACCTCCGGGACTAGCTTTGACAGATACGCAGTATTTT. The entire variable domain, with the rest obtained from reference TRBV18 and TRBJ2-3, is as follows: NAGVMQNPRHLVRRRGQEARLRCSPMKGHSHVYWYRQLPEEGLKFMVYLQKENIIDESGMPKERFSAEFPKEGPSILRIQQVVRGDSAAYFCASSPPGLALTDTQYFGPGTRLTVL.

The CDR3 bases are TGTGCCTGGAGTCGGGGAGGCTACTCCTACAATGAGCAGTTCTTC. The encoded protein is CAWSRGGYSYNEQFF. This chain joins TRBV30 and TRBJ2-1; D might be TRBD2 (6 bases). Germline V gene data show CDR1 as GTSNPN and CDR2 as SVGIG (reference sequence). This CDR3 is built from 15 residues. Deletions cut 2 bases from V and 0 bases from J, with 11 bases between.

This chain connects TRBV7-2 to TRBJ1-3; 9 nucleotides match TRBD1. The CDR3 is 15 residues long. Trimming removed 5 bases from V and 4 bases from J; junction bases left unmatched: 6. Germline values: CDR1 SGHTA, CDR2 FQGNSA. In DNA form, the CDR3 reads TGTGCCAGCAGCCCACCCGGGACAGGGGGAAACACCATATATTTT. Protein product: CASSPPGTGGNTIYF.

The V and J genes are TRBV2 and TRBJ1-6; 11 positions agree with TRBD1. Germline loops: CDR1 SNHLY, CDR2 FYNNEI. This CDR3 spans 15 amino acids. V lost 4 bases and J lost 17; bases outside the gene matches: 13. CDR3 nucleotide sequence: TGTGCCAGCAGTGGGACAGGGGGCTTCCTTGGTGAGATCCACTTT. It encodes CASSGTGGFLGEIHF. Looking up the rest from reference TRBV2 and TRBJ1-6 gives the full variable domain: EPEVTQTPSHQVTQMGQEVILRCVPISNHLYFYWYRQILGQKVEFLVSFYNNEISEKSEIFDDQFSVERPDGSNFTLKIRSTKLEDSAMYFCASSGTGGFLGEIHFGNGTRLTVT.

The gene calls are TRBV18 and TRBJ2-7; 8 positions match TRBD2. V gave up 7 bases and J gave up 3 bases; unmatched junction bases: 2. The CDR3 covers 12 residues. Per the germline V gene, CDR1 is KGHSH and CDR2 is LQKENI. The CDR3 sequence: CASWRGVYEQYF. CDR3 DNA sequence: TGTGCCAGCTGGCGGGGGGTCTACGAGCAGTACTTC.

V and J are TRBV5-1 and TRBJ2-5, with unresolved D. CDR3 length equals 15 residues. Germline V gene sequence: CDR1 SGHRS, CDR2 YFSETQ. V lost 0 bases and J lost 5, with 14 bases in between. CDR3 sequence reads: CASSLVVGQAETQYF. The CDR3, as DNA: TGCGCCAGCAGCTTGGTCGTTGGTCAGGCGGAGACCCAGTACTTC.

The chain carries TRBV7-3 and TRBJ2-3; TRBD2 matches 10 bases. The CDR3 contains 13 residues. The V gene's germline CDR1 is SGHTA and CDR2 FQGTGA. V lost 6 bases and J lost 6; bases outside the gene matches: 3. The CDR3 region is CASSPSGSDTQYF. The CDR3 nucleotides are TGTGCCAGCAGTCCTAGCGGGAGTGATACGCAGTATTTT.

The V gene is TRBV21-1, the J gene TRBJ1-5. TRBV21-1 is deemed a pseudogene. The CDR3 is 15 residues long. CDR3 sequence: CASSKELTANQPQHF. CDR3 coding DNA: TGTGCCAGCAGCAAAGAGTTGACTGCCAATCAGCCCCAGCATTTT.

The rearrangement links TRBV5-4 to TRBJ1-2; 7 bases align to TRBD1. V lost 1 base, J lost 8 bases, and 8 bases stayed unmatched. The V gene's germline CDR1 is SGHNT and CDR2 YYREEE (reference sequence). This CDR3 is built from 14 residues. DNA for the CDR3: TGTGCCAGCAGCTTGTTGGGACAGCGAGGAGGCTACACCTTC. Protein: CASSLLGQRGGYTF.

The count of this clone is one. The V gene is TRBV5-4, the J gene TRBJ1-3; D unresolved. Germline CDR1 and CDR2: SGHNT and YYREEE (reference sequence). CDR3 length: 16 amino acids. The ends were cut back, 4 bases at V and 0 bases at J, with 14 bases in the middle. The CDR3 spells CASSTVDGSSGNTIYF. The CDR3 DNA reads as TGTGCCAGCAGCACTGTAGACGGGAGCTCTGGAAACACCATATATTTT.

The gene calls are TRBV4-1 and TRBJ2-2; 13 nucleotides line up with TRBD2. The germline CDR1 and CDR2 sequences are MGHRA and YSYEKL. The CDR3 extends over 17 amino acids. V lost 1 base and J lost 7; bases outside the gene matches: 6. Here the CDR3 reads CASSQAGLAGVGGELFF. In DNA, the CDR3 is TGCGCCAGCAGCCAAGCCGGACTAGCGGGAGTAGGCGGGGAGCTGTTTTTT.